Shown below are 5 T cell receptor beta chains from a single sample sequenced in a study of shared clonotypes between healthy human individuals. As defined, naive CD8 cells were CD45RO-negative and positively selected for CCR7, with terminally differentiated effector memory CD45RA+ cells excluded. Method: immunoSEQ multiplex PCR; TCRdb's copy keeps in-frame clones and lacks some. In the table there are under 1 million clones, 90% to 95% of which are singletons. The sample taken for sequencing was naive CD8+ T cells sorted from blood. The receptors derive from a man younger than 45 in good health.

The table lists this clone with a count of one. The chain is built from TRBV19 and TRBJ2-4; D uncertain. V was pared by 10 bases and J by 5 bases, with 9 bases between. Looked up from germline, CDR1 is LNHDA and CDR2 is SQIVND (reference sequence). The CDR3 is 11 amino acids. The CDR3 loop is CATQTENIQYF. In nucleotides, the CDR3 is TGTGCCACCCAAACTGAAAACATTCAGTACTTC.

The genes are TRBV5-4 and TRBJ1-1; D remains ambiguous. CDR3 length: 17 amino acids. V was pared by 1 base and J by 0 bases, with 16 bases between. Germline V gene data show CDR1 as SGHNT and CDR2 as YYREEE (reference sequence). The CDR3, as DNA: TGTGCCAGCAGCTTGTCGGACGGCCCCGTCATGAACACTGAAGCTTTCTTT. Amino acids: CASSLSDGPVMNTEAFF. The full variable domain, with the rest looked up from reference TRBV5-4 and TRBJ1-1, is ETGVTQSPTHLIKTRGQQVTLRCSSQSGHNTVSWYQQALGQGPQFIFQYYREEENGRGNFPPRFSGLQFPNYSSELNVNALELDDSALYLCASSLSDGPVMNTEAFFGQGTRLTVV.

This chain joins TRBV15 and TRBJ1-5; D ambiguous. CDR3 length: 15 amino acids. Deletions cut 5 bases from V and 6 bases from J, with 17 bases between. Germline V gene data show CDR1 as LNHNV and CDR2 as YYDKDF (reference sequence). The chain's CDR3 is CATSGEESIGQPQHF. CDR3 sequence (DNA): TGTGCCACCAGCGGGGAAGAAAGTATAGGTCAGCCCCAGCATTTT.

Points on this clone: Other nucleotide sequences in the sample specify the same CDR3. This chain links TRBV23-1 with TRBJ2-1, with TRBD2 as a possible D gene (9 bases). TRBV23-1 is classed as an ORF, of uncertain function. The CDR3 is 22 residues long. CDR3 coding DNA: TGCGCTAGCTCCTCCGGCGGACAGGGACACGATAGCGGGAGCCCCTGGGGAAATGAGCAGTTCTTC. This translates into CASSSGGQGHDSGSPWGNEQFF.

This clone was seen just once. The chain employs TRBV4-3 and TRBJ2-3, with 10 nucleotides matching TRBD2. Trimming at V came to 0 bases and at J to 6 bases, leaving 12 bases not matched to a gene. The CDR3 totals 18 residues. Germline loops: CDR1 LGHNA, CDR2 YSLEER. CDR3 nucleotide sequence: TGCGCCAGCAGCCAAGAGTTCCCCCGAGCGGGAGGGGGGGATACGCAGTATTTT. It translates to CASSQEFPRAGGGDTQYF.